A selection of T cell receptor beta chains follows, all from one sample in a study of T cell changes during pregnancy in multiple sclerosis. Clones were sequenced by immunoSEQ multiplex PCR, and TCRdb holds only the in-frame ones, with some missing. The table records 90,000 to 100,000 clones, 92% of them present only once. The sample in question was peripheral blood, obtained in the first trimester of pregnancy. All receptors derive from a female donor with multiple sclerosis, enrolled in a pregnancy study. Each CDR3 is given with its conserved first and last residue. The order of the fields is V gene, J gene, clone size, D gene, CDR3 DNA, CDR3 protein. The D gene is left open where the match is weak. Size tells how often a clone was seen (once, few, many) or the class of an expanded clone, and some rows leave it out.

>TRBV5-1|TRBJ2-3|.|TRBD2
TGCGCCAGCAGCTTGAGGAATCGGCTAGCGGCCAGGGATACGCAGTATTTT
CASSLRNRLAARDTQYF
>TRBV27|TRBJ2-1|.|TRBD2
TGTGCCAGCAGTCCCCGACTAGCGGGCTCCTACAATGAGCAGTTCTTC
CASSPRLAGSYNEQFF
>TRBV6-1|TRBJ1-1|.|TRBD1
TGTGCCAGCAGTGGGGGACAGGGCGGGACTGAAGCTTTCTTT
CASSGGQGGTEAFF
>TRBV23-1|TRBJ1-5|.|.
TGCGCCAGCAGTCGTCGGCTGAACTATAGCAATCAGCCCCAGCATTTT
CASSRRLNYSNQPQHF
>TRBV30|TRBJ2-1|.|TRBD1
TGTGCCTGGAGCAGGGGGATATCCAACAATGAGCAGTTCTTC
CAWSRGISNNEQFF
>TRBV6-5|TRBJ2-1|.|.
TGTGCCAGCAGTTACGGATCGAGGGATGAGCAGTTCTTC
CASSYGSRDEQFF
>TRBV7-9|TRBJ2-3|.|TRBD2
TGTGCCAGCAGCCCCCGAGTAGCGGGGACAGATACGCAGTATTTT
CASSPRVAGTDTQYF
>TRBV11-2|TRBJ1-2|.|.
TGTGCCAGCAGCTTAGATCTTCCAGTCCCCTTGATTGGCTACACCTTC
CASSLDLPVPLIGYTF
>TRBV5-6|TRBJ2-3|.|.
TGTGCCAGCAGCTTGGGCAGCGGCCTCACAGATACGCAGTATTTT
CASSLGSGLTDTQYF
>TRBV5-1|TRBJ2-7|.|.
TGCGCCAGCAGCTTTTCTGGGGGCCTTTACGAGCAGTACTTC
CASSFSGGLYEQYF
>TRBV18|TRBJ2-7|once|TRBD1
TGTGCCAGCTCACCACCGCGGGGACAGGGGGCCTACGAGCAGTACTTC
CASSPPRGQGAYEQYF
>TRBV25-1|TRBJ1-2|.|TRBD1
TGTGCCAGCAGTGATATACAGGGGGCCGGCGGCTACACCTTC
CASSDIQGAGGYTF
>TRBV7-2|TRBJ2-7|.|.
TGTGCCAGCAGCTTAGGTGGGGGCTGGGGGCACGAGCAGTACTTC
CASSLGGGWGHEQYF
>TRBV30|TRBJ2-6|.|.
TGTGCCTGGAGTGGGGCCTCTGGGGCCAACGTCCTGACTTTC
CAWSGASGANVLTF
>TRBV7-9|TRBJ1-1|.|TRBD1
TGTGCCAGCAGGCGGGACAGCATGAACACTGAAGCTTTCTTT
CASRRDSMNTEAFF
>TRBV28|TRBJ1-1|.|.
TGTGCCAGCAGTTTAGACCGCGGCACTGAAGCTTTCTTT
CASSLDRGTEAFF
>TRBV10-2|TRBJ2-1|.|.
TGCGCCAGCAGTGAGAAGGACTCTCAGTTCTTC
CASSEKDSQFF
>TRBV19|TRBJ2-2|.|TRBD2
TGTGCCAGTAGTTATAGCGGGAGAACCGGGGAGCTGTTTTTT
CASSYSGRTGELFF
>TRBV11-3|TRBJ2-3|.|.
TGTGCCAGCAGCTCTAGGGGGGATACGCAGTATTTT
CASSSRGDTQYF
>TRBV11-3|TRBJ1-1|.|TRBD1
TGTGCCAGCAGCCCTGGACAGGGGCCAGCTTTCTTT
CASSPGQGPAFF
>TRBV7-7|TRBJ2-3|.|TRBD2
TGTGCCAGCAGCCGAGCGGGGGCGAGCACAGATACGCAGTATTTT
CASSRAGASTDTQYF
>TRBV27|TRBJ2-5|few|TRBD2
TGTGCCAGCAGTTTCCGCGCTAGCGGGAGTCCCAGAAGACCCCAAGAGACCCAGTACTTC
CASSFRASGSPRRPQETQYF
>TRBV9|TRBJ2-4|.|.
TGTGCCAGCAGCCCCGGGGAAGCGGTTAACTTCAAAAACATTCAGTACTTC
CASSPGEAVNFKNIQYF
>TRBV9|TRBJ2-3|.|TRBD2
TGTGCCAGCGGAAGGGGAGGGAGGAGCACAGATACGCAGTATTTT
CASGRGGRSTDTQYF
>TRBV4-3|TRBJ2-7|.|.
TGCGCCAGCAGCCAAGCCGCGGGGCTCGATGAGCAGTACTTC
CASSQAAGLDEQYF
>TRBV19|TRBJ2-1|.|.
TGTGCCAGTAGTGTAACCAGGGGCAATGAGCAGTTCTTC
CASSVTRGNEQFF
>TRBV7-9|TRBJ2-5|.|TRBD1
TGTGCCAGCAGCTACGCCGACAGGGGGCACGAGACCCAGTACTTC
CASSYADRGHETQYF
>TRBV11-2|TRBJ2-6|.|TRBD1
TGTGCCAGCAGCTCACCCCGGGACAGGCGGCGGAACGTCCTGACTTTC
CASSSPRDRRRNVLTF
>TRBV2|TRBJ1-1|.|.
TGTGCCAGCAGTAAGAGCATCGGGGCTGAAGCTTTCTTT
CASSKSIGAEAFF
>TRBV7-6|TRBJ2-2|.|TRBD1
TGTGCCAGCAGCTTAGGGGGTTGGACAGGGACGAACACCGGGGAGCTGTTTTTT
CASSLGGWTGTNTGELFF
>TRBV29-1|TRBJ1-2|once|.
TGCAGCGTTCGGGGTCTGGAGAACTATGGCTACACCTTC
CSVRGLENYGYTF
>TRBV6-1|TRBJ2-2|.|.
TGTGCCAGCAGTGATCATCCGAACACCGGGGAGCTGTTTTTT
CASSDHPNTGELFF
>TRBV5-1|TRBJ1-5|once|.
TGCGCCAGCAGCTATTCAGAAACCCAGGGGTTAAATCAGCCCCAGCATTTT
CASSYSETQGLNQPQHF
>TRBV5-1|TRBJ2-3|.|TRBD1
TGCGCCAGCAGCTTTAACAGGGGGGATACGCAGTATTTT
CASSFNRGDTQYF
>TRBV27|TRBJ2-7|.|.
TGTGCCAGCAGTTCCCCCCCCGCGACAGGGGAGGGCTACGAGCAGTACTTC
CASSSPPATGEGYEQYF
>TRBV5-6|TRBJ1-1|.|TRBD1
TGTGCCAGCAGCGGATGGACAGGGGGCGCGTTAACCGGCTCTGAAGCTTTCTTT
CASSGWTGGALTGSEAFF
>TRBV30|TRBJ1-5|.|.
TGTGCCTGGAGTGCAACTAGGGAGGAACAGCCCCAGCATTTT
CAWSATREEQPQHF
>TRBV29-1|TRBJ2-7|.|TRBD1
TGCAGCGTCGCGGACAGGGGCTACGAGCAGTACTTC
CSVADRGYEQYF
>TRBV7-9|TRBJ2-7|.|.
TGTGCCAGCAGCCCAACCGGGGGGCTAAACTTTAACGAGCAGTACTTC
CASSPTGGLNFNEQYF
>TRBV28|TRBJ1-2|.|TRBD1
TGTGCCAGCAGTTCGACAGGGGGCGGAGGCTACACCTTC
CASSSTGGGGYTF
>TRBV2|TRBJ1-5|.|.
TGTGCCAGCAGTGAAGCGCTTCAGGGTATTGTCCAGCATTTT
CASSEALQGIVQHF
>TRBV6-4|TRBJ2-3|.|TRBD1
TGTGCCAGCAGTGACGGGACAGGGGGAACAGATACGCAGTATTTT
CASSDGTGGTDTQYF
>TRBV4-1|TRBJ2-7|once|TRBD1
TGCGCCAGCAGCCAAGTACTCAACAGGGGGCCCTCCTACGAGCAGTACTTC
CASSQVLNRGPSYEQYF
>TRBV4-3|TRBJ1-1|.|.
TGCGCCAGCAGCCAAGTTCCCGGGTACGAAGCTTTCTTT
CASSQVPGYEAFF
>TRBV4-2|TRBJ2-3|.|TRBD2
TGTGCCAGCAGCCAAGACGGTCGGGAGGCCGATACGCAGTATTTT
CASSQDGREADTQYF
>TRBV19|TRBJ2-7|.|TRBD1
TGTGCCAGTAGTATTGGGGGACAGGGGTTCGACGAGCAGTACTTC
CASSIGGQGFDEQYF
>TRBV29-1|TRBJ2-7|.|.
TGCAGCGTTGAAGATGTTGTCGGGCAGTACTTC
CSVEDVVGQYF
>TRBV6-5|TRBJ2-1|.|.
TGTGCCAGCAGTTACAGGGACGGGAGCACCAATGAGCAGTTCTTC
CASSYRDGSTNEQFF
>TRBV30|TRBJ1-1|few|TRBD1
TGTGCCTGGACTTCGACAGGGTCTGGCACTGAAGCTTTCTTT
CAWTSTGSGTEAFF
>TRBV19|TRBJ1-1|once|.
TGTGCCAGTAGCCAAACGACAGGAAACACTGAAGCTTTCTTT
CASSQTTGNTEAFF
>TRBV28|TRBJ1-2|.|.
TGTGCCAGCAGTTTAGGCAGGCACTATGGCTACACCTTC
CASSLGRHYGYTF
>TRBV5-1|TRBJ1-1|.|.
TGCGCCAGCAGTTTGGTTCCGGGTGGGACTGAAGCTTTCTTT
CASSLVPGGTEAFF
>TRBV9|TRBJ2-7|.|.
TGTGCCAGCAGCCCCGCCGGGACACCTAAATACGAGCAGTACTTC
CASSPAGTPKYEQYF
>TRBV2|TRBJ1-1|.|TRBD1
TGTGCCAGCAGTGCGAGGACAGGTGGGGCGGAAGCTTTCTTT
CASSARTGGAEAFF
>TRBV25-1|TRBJ2-7|.|.
TGTGCCAGCAAAGGTCTAGCTGTCTACGAGCAGTACTTC
CASKGLAVYEQYF